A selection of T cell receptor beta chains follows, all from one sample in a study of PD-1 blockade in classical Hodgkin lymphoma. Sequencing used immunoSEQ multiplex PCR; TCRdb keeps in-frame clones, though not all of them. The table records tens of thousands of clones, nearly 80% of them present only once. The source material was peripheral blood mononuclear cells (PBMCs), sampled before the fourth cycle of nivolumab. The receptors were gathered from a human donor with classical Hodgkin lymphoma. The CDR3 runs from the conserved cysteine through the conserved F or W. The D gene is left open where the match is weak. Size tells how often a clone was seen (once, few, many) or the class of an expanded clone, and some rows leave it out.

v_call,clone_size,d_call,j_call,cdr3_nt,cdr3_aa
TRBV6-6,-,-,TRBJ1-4,TGTGCCAGCAGTTATTCTGGGGACCTCAATGAAAAACTGTTTTTT,CASSYSGDLNEKLFF
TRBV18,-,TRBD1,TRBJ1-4,TGTGCCAGCTCACCACGGAGACCGGGACAGGGGAATGAAAAACTGTTTTTT,CASSPRRPGQGNEKLFF
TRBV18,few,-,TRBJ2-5,TGTGCCAGCTCACCGCTAGATAACCCAGGAGAGACCCAGTACTTC,CASSPLDNPGETQYF
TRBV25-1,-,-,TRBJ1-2,TGTGCCAGCACCTCCCGGGGGGTCGATGGTGGCTACACCTTC,CASTSRGVDGGYTF
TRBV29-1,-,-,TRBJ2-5,TGCAGCGTTGGTGGACTCCAAGAGACCCAGTACTTC,CSVGGLQETQYF
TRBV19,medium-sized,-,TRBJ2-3,TGTGCCAGTAGTATAGACTTCACAGATACGCAGTATTTT,CASSIDFTDTQYF
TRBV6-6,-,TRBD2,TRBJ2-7,TGTGCCAGCAGACCGGGACTAGCGGGAAGCGAGCAGTACTTC,CASRPGLAGSEQYF
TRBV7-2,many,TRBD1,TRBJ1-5,TGTGCCAGCAGCCCTAACCGGGGACAGGGGGCGAATCAGCCCCAGCATTTT,CASSPNRGQGANQPQHF
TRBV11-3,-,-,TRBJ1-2,TGTGCCAGCAGCACACGGACAGACGCTAACTATGGCTACACCTTC,CASSTRTDANYGYTF
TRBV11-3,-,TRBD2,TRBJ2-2,TGTGCCAGCAGCTTAAACGGGTGGGAGGGCCGCGGCGGGGAGCTGTTTTTT,CASSLNGWEGRGGELFF
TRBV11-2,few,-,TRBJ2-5,TGTGCCAGCAGCTTAGTCCCGGGACGCCAAGAGACCCAGTACTTC,CASSLVPGRQETQYF
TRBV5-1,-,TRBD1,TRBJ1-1,TGCGCCAGCAGCGGGGACAGTTTGGTAGAAGCTTTCTTT,CASSGDSLVEAFF
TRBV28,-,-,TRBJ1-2,TGTGCCAGCAGTCAAAGGGGCTATGGCTACACCTTC,CASSQRGYGYTF
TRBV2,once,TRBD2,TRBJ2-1,TGTGCCAGCAGAGCCCTAAGGGGAGGGTACAATGAGCAGTTCTTC,CASRALRGGYNEQFF
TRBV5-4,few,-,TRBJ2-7,TGTGCCAGCAGCTCCCACGGACGGACCTACGAGCAGTACTTC,CASSSHGRTYEQYF
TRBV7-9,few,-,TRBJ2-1,TGTGCCAGCAGCCCGCGACTCCCTGTGGACAATGAGCAGTTCTTC,CASSPRLPVDNEQFF
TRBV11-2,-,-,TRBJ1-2,TGTGCCAGCAGCGTAACCGGGTCCGGGGTTTTACTCTATGGCTACACCTTC,CASSVTGSGVLLYGYTF
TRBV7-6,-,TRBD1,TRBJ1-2,TGTGCCAGCAGCTTAATAGGACAGGGAAGTTCCTATGGCTACACCTTC,CASSLIGQGSSYGYTF
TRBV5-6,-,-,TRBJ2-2,TGTGCCAGCAGCTTTGGGCCAGGCGGGGAGCTGTTTTTT,CASSFGPGGELFF
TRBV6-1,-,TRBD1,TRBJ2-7,TGTGCCAGCAGTACGACAGGGGACGAGCAGTACTTC,CASSTTGDEQYF
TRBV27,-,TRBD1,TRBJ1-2,TGTGCCAGCAGTTGGGCGGACAGGGCCTATGGCTACACCTTC,CASSWADRAYGYTF
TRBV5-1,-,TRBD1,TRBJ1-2,TGCGCCAGCAGCTTCGCCCACAGGGGTGGCTATGGCTACACCTTC,CASSFAHRGGYGYTF
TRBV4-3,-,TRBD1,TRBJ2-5,TGCGCCAGCAGCAGACAGGGGGAAGAGACCCAGTACTTC,CASSRQGEETQYF
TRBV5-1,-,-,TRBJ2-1,TGCGCCAGCAGCTTGGCTCCGCCAATGTCGTACAATGAGCAGTTCTTC,CASSLAPPMSYNEQFF
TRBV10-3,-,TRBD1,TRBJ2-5,TGTGCCATCAGTGAGTGGGGGACAGGCGGGGAGACCCAGTACTTC,CAISEWGTGGETQYF
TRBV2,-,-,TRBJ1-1,TGTGCCAGCAGAGGCAGTCAAGCTTTCTTT,CASRGSQAFF
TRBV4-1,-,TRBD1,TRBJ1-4,TGCGCCAGCAGCTCACAGGGGAATGAAAAACTGTTTTTT,CASSSQGNEKLFF
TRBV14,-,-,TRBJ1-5,TGTGCCAGCAGCCAACTTAATCAGCCCCAGCATTTT,CASSQLNQPQHF
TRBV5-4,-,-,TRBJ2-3,TGTGCCAGCAGCCTGCCGCCTCCCCTCTCCACAGATACGCAGTATTTT,CASSLPPPLSTDTQYF
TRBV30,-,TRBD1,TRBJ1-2,TGTGCCTTCCGACAGGGGCGAAACCTGGCTAACTATGGCTACACCTTC,CAFRQGRNLANYGYTF
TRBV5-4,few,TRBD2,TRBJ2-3,TGTGCCAGCAGCTTGGGACTAGCGGAAGGGGATACGCAGTATTTT,CASSLGLAEGDTQYF